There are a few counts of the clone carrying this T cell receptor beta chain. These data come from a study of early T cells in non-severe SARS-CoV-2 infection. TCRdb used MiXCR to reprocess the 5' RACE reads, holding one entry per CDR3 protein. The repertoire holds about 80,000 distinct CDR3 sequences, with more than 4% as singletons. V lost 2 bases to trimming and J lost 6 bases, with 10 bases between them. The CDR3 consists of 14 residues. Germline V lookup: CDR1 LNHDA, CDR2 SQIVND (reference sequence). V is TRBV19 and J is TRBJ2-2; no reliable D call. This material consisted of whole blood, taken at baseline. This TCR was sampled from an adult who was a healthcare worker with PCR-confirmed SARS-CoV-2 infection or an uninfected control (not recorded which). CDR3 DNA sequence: TGTGCCAGTAGTATATTAGTAGTTTCCGGGGAGCTGTTTTTT. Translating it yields CASSILVVSGELFF.